This T cell receptor beta chain is drawn from a study of Ad26.COV2.S vaccination and SARS-CoV-2 variants. Comment on this clone: The antigen is undetermined.

Clones were read by immunoSEQ multiplex PCR, and TCRdb kept only the in-frame ones, dropping some. The data contain some 190,000 clones, roughly nine tenths of them seen just once; the ten biggest clones take up about 5.5%. This CDR3 spans 14 amino acids. CDR1 is LGHNT and CDR2 is FRNRAP in the germline V gene. Trimming cost V 7 bases and J 3 bases, with 13 bases left between them. Broader study findings: CD8+ and CD4+ T cells specific for spike reportedly responded with substantial breadth after vaccination. While placebo recipients had lower spike-specific TCR breadth, vaccine recipients had more.

The TCR originated in a human donor who had recovered from COVID-19. The J gene is TRBJ1-5, the V gene TRBV12-5; tentative D call: TRBD1 (6 bases). The sample consisted of peripheral blood, taken after recovery from COVID-19. CDR3 sequence reads: CASAGGQLNQPQHF. In DNA, the CDR3 is TGTGCTAGTGCCGGCGGACAGCTCAATCAGCCCCAGCATTTT.